The clone carrying this T cell receptor (beta chain) appeared many times. No antigen is known for it. Naive CD4+ T cells were purified with Tregs depleted by CD25. Trimming left V 5 bases short and J 12 bases short, with 20 bases between. The CDR3 runs 13 residues. CDR1 DFQATT and CDR2 SNEGSKA come from the germline V gene (reference sequence). Constant-region reverse primers amplified full-length variable regions, followed by semi-nested Nested Universal Primer A PCR. TCRdb used MiXCR to reprocess the 5' RACE reads, holding one entry per CDR3 protein. The table lists 10,000 to 15,000 distinct CDR3 sequences, less than 25% of them singletons, with roughly 3.2% in the top ten. Study-level results: Tumor-infiltrating Treg TCR alpha and beta sequences overlapped most with tumor naive CD4+ T cells, then blood naive. The larger-cohort validation was restricted to a single TCR beta V-J rearrangement rather than whole repertoires.

V and J are TRBV20-1 and TRBJ2-1, with D possibly being TRBD2 (5 bases). The TCR sequence derives from a female donor with breast cancer. Sequenced input: naive CD4+ T cells sorted from blood. Subset of the sample: naive CD4+ T cells, CD4+CD45RA+CD25-. CDR3 in amino acids: CSAPHTAREVQFF. For the CDR3, the DNA is TGCAGTGCTCCTCATACGGCGAGGGAAGTGCAGTTCTTC.